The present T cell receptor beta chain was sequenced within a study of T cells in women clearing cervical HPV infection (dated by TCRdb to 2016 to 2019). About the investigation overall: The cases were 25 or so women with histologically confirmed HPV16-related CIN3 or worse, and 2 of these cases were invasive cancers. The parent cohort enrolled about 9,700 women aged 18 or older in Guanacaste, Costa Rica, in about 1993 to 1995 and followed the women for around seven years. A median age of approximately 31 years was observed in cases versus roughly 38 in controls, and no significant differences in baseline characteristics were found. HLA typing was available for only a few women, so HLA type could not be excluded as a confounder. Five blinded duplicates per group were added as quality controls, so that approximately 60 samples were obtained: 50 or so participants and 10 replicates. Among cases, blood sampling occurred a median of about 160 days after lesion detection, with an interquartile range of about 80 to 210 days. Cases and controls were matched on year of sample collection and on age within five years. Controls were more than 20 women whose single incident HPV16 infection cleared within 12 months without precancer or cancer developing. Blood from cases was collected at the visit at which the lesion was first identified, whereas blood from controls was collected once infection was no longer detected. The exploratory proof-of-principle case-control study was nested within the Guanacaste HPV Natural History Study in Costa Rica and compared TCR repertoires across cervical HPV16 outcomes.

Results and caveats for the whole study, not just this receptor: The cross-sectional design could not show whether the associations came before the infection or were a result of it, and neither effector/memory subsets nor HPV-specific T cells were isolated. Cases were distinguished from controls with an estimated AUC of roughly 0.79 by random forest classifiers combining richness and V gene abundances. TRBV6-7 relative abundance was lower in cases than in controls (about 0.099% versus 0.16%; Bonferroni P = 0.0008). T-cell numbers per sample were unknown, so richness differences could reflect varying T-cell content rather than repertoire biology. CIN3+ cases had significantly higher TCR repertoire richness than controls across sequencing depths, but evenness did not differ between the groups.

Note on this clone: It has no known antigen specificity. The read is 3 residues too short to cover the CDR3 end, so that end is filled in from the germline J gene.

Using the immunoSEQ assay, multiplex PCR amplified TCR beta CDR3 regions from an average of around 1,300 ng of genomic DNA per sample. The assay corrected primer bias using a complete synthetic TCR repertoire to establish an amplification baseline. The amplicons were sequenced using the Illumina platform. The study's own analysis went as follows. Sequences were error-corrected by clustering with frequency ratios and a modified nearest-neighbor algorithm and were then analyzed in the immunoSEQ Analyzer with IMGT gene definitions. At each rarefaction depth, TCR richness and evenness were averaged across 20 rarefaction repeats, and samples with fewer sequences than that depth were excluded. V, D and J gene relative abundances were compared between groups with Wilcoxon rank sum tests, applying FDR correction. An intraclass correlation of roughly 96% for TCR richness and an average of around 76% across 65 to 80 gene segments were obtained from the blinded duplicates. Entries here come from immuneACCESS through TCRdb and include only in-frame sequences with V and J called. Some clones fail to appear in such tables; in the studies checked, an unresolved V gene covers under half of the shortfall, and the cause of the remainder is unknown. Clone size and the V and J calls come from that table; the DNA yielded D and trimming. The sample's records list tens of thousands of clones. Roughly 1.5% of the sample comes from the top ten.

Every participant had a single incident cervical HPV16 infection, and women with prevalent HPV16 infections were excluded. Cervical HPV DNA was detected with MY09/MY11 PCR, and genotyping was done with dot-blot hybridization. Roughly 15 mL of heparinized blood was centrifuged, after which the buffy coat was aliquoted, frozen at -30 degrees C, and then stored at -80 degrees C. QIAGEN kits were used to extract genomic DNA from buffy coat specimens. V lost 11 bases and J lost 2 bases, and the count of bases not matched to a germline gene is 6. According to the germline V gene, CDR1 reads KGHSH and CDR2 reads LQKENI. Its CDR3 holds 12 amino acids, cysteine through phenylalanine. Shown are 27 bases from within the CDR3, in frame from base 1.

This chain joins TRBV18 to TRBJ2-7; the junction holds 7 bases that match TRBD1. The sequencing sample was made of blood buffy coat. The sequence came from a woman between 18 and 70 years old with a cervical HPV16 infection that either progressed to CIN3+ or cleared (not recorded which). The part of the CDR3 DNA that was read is TGTGCCTCCCGACAGGGTACCTACGAG. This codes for CASRQGTYE. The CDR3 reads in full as CASRQGTYEQYF.